This T cell receptor (beta chain) was observed in a study of T cell repertoires in cytomegalovirus infection. Background on the study: Both CMV infection and a matching HLA type were indicated by public TCR beta signatures.

General study points: Within the response measured ex vivo, HLA-C-restricted CMV-specific TCR beta clonotypes were dominant. Cumulative public TCR beta family frequency identified carriers of CMV plus the relevant HLA.

After removal of 5 bases from V and 5 bases from J, the junction contained 10 bases not matched to a gene. From germline, CDR1 is SEHNR and CDR2 FQNEAQ (reference sequence). The CDR3 spans 15 residues. Each CDR3 protein gets one entry after TCRdb re-called the reads with MiXCR. This table holds some 440,000 distinct CDR3 sequences, about a third found once. To note about this clonotype: Its antigen is not identified.

Sample: PBMCs. The sequence was collected from a human donor in good health (CMV status not recorded). Some clones in this sample may be carry-over from other donors' samples. The chain uses TRBV7-9 and TRBJ2-7, with 9 bases matching TRBD2. Written as DNA, the CDR3 is TGTGCCAGCAGCCGTGGCGGGGGGGTCGTCCACGAGCAGTACTTC. Translated: CASSRGGGVVHEQYF.